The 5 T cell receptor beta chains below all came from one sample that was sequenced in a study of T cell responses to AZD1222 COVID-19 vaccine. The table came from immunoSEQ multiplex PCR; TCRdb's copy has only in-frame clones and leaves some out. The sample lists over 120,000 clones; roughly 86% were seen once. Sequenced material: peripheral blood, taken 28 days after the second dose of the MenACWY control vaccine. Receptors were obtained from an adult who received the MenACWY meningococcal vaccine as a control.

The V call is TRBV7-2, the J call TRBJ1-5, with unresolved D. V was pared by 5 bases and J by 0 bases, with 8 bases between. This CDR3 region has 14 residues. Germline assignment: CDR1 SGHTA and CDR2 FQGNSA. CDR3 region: CASSAYNSNQPQHF. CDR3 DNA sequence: TGTGCCAGCAGCGCGTACAATAGCAATCAGCCCCAGCATTTT.

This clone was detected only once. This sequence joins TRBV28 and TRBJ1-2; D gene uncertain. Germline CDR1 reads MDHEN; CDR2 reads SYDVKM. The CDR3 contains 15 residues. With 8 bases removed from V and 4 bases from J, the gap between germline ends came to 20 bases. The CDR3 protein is CASDLGSDSVYGYTF. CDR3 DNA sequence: TGTGCCAGCGACTTGGGGAGCGATTCAGTCTATGGCTACACCTTC.

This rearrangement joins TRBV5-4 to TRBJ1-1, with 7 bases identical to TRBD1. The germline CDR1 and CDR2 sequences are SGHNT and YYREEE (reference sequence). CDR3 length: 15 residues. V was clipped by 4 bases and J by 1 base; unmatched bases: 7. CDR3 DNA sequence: TGTGCCAGCAGCCGCCAGACAGGGAGGAACACTGAAGCTTTCTTT. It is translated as CASSRQTGRNTEAFF.

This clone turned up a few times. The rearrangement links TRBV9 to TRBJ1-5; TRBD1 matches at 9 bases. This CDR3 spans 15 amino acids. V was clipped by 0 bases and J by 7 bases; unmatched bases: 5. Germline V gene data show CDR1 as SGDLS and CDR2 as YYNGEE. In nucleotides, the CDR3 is TGTGCCAGCAGCGTAGGGGACAGGGCGGAGCAGCCCCAGCATTTT. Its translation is CASSVGDRAEQPQHF.

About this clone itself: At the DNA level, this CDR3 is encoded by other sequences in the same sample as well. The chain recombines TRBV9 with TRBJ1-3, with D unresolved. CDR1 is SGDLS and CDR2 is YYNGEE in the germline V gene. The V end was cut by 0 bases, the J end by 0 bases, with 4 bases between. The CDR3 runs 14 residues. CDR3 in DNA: TGTGCCAGCAGCGTAGTGGGCTCTGGAAACACCATATATTTT. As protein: CASSVVGSGNTIYF.